This is a list of T cell receptor beta chains from one sample in a study of T-cell reconstitution after alpha-beta-depleted transplantation in children. TCRdb re-called the PCR reads through MiXCR, storing one row per CDR3 protein. The repertoire holds roughly 120,000 distinct CDR3 sequences, with around a tenth as singletons. Sequenced here: PBMCs, sampled before TCRalphabeta/CD19-depleted stem cell transplant. The receptor source for this set is a boy aged 2 to 10 with acute lymphoblastic leukemia, due to receive a stem cell transplant. Each CDR3 is given with its conserved first and last residue. D genes are given only for firm matches. Clone size is given for some rows only: seen once, a few or many times, or a class if the clone is expanded.

d_call,clone_size,j_call,v_call,cdr3_nt,cdr3_aa
-,few,TRBJ2-5,TRBV28,TGTGCCAGCAGTTTACCTACAGGGAACGGGGAGACCCAGTACTTC,CASSLPTGNGETQYF
TRBD2,-,TRBJ2-7,TRBV27,TGTGCCAGCAGTTTTCGCCGTCCGGGACTAGCGGGAGGAGAGCAGTACTTC,CASSFRRPGLAGGEQYF
-,few,TRBJ1-4,TRBV4-2,TGTGCCAGCAGCCCGGGAGGGCGGCGCGGAAATGAAAAACTGTTTTTT,CASSPGGRRGNEKLFF
-,few,TRBJ2-7,TRBV12-3/TRBV12-4,TGTGCCATCAGTTTATATATCACAGGCGGGCCTTCGGCCTACGAGCAGTACTTC,CAISLYITGGPSAYEQYF
-,many,TRBJ1-5,TRBV20-1,TGCAGTGCTAGAGTCGGGAGAAACAATCAGCCCCAGCATTTT,CSARVGRNNQPQHF
TRBD2,medium-sized,TRBJ2-1,TRBV20-1,TGCAGTGTCATAAGAGCGGGATCCTACAATGAGCAGTTCTTC,CSVIRAGSYNEQFF
-,few,TRBJ2-7,TRBV28,TGTGCCAGCAGTTCCCGAGAGGAGCAGTACTTC,CASSSREEQYF
-,many,TRBJ2-5,TRBV5-1,TGCGCCAGCAGCTGGCTAGGGTCCTTTCAAGAGACCCAGTACTTC,CASSWLGSFQETQYF
-,few,TRBJ2-1,TRBV29-1,TGCAGCGCTTCCGTTGGGGTCTACAATGAGCAGTTCTTC,CSASVGVYNEQFF
-,-,TRBJ1-1,TRBV7-2,TGTGCCAGCAGCTTAGTCCGGACTACTGAAGCTTTCTTT,CASSLVRTTEAFF
-,-,TRBJ2-3,TRBV5-1,TGCGCCAGCAGGGCGGGACACACAGATACGCAGTATTTT,CASRAGHTDTQYF
TRBD2,few,TRBJ2-1,TRBV7-9,TGTGCCAGCAGCTTTACTAGCGGGTTCAATGAGCAGTTCTTC,CASSFTSGFNEQFF
TRBD2,-,TRBJ2-7,TRBV6-5,TGTGCCAGCAGTTCAGGACTAGCGTTCAAGAACGAGCAGTACTTC,CASSSGLAFKNEQYF
-,few,TRBJ2-2,TRBV28,TGTGCCAGCTATCGCAGCACCGGGGAGCTGTTTTTT,CASYRSTGELFF
-,many,TRBJ2-7,TRBV5-4,TGTGCCAGCAGCCTTGGACACTCCTACGAGCAGTACTTC,CASSLGHSYEQYF
-,-,TRBJ1-2,TRBV7-9,TGTGCCAGCAGCTCCCCTAAACGGGGCTACACCTTC,CASSSPKRGYTF
-,few,TRBJ1-3,TRBV29-1,TGCAGCGTTGATGGGGGTAACACCATATATTTT,CSVDGGNTIYF
TRBD1,many,TRBJ1-6,TRBV20-1,TGCAGTGCTAAAAACAGGGGCGATAATTCACCCCTCCACTTT,CSAKNRGDNSPLHF
TRBD2,few,TRBJ2-3,TRBV10-3,TGTGCCATCAGGTCCGGGACTAGCGGCACAGATACGCAGTATTTT,CAIRSGTSGTDTQYF
-,many,TRBJ2-7,TRBV7-8,TGTGCCAGCAGCTCTCCCCTGTCGGACAGCCTTTACGAGCAGTACTTC,CASSSPLSDSLYEQYF
TRBD2,many,TRBJ2-7,TRBV12-3/TRBV12-4,TGTGCCAGCAGCCTGGGGTTAGCGGGATTTAAAGAGCAGTACTTC,CASSLGLAGFKEQYF
TRBD1,-,TRBJ2-5,TRBV27,TGTGCCAGCAGACGTGGACAGGCGCAAGAGACCCAGTACTTC,CASRRGQAQETQYF